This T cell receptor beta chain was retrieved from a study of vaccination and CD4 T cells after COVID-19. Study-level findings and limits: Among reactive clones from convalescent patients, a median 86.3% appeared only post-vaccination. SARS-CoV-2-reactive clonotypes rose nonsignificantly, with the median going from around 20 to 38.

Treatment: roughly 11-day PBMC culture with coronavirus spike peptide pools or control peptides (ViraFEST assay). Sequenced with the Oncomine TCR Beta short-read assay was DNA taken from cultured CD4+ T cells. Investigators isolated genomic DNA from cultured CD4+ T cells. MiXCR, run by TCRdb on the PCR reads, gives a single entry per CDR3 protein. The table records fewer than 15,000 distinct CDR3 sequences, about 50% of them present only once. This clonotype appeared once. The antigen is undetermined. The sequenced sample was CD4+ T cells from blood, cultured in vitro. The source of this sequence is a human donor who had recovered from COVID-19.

As DNA, the CDR3 is TGTGCCAGCAGTTTATTAATTAGGGACGTAAGCACAGATACGCAGTATTTT. Its protein is CASSLLIRDVSTDTQYF. This chain joins TRBV27 and TRBJ2-3; D is perhaps TRBD1 or TRBD2 (5 bases each). This CDR3 is 17 amino acids long. The germline gives CDR1 MNHEY, CDR2 SMNVEV (reference sequence). Trimming removed 1 base at V and 0 bases at J, with 14 bases between.